This T cell receptor beta chain stems from a study of T and B cells in COVID-19 patients. The CDR3 extends over 14 amino acids. The ends lost 4 bases at V and 6 bases at J; junction bases unmatched: 2. The germline V gene encodes CDR1 MNHEY and CDR2 SVGAGI. General study results and limits: Clonality of TRB repertoires was high in active COVID-19; recovery brought above-healthy diversity and richness.

BIOMED2 TRB-A/B primer pools were used in multiplex TRB PCR. Using its own MiXCR run on the multiplex PCR reads, TCRdb lists one record per CDR3 protein. This sample has 7,000 to 8,000 distinct CDR3 sequences, with approximately 24% found just once. Each TRB amplification used about 250-550 ng of genomic DNA from blood. On this clonotype itself: The antigen is undetermined.

The V and J genes are TRBV6-5 and TRBJ2-1; TRBD1 aligns across 11 bases. The receptor's source is a human donor with active COVID-19. The sample consisted of blood. CDR3 region: CASSFGTGGNEQFF. The CDR3 bases are TGTGCCAGCAGTTTTGGGACAGGGGGCAATGAGCAGTTCTTC.